The source of this T cell receptor (beta chain) is a study of metastatic and nonmetastatic thyroid tumors. Study in general: Repertoire comparisons spanned blood and tumor or nodule tissue from malignant and benign thyroid patients. Findings of the study overall: Malignant thyroid tumors reportedly exceeded benign nodules significantly in TCR beta diversity, with the difference appearing in blood and tumor.

Germline CDR1 reads SGHAT; CDR2 reads FQNNGV. The CDR3 runs to 19 residues. Authors' methods: What underpinned the distant-metastasis classifier for papillary thyroid cancer was the set of CDR3 differences across clinicopathological groups. TCRdb re-called clones from the PCR reads using MiXCR. The authors' filters were not applied to this entry. The top ten hold 3% to 4% of the sample, which has about 34,000 clones, roughly 15% seen once. Thyroid surgery was performed in patients who had received no treatment beforehand. Details on this clone: Its cognate antigen is unknown. The junction does not match germline at one end; this may be a read error.

The source of this sequence is a female donor with papillary thyroid cancer or a benign thyroid nodule (not recorded which). Some clones in this sample may be carry-over from other donors' samples. Sequencing used blood. V gene TRBV11-2 combines with J gene TRBJ2-6; 7 nucleotides align to TRBD1. The CDR3 bases are TGTGCCAGCAGCTCGGGGACAGTGGACTTTAGCTCTGGGTCCAACGTCCTGACTTTC. It translates to CASSSGTVDFSSGSNVLTF.